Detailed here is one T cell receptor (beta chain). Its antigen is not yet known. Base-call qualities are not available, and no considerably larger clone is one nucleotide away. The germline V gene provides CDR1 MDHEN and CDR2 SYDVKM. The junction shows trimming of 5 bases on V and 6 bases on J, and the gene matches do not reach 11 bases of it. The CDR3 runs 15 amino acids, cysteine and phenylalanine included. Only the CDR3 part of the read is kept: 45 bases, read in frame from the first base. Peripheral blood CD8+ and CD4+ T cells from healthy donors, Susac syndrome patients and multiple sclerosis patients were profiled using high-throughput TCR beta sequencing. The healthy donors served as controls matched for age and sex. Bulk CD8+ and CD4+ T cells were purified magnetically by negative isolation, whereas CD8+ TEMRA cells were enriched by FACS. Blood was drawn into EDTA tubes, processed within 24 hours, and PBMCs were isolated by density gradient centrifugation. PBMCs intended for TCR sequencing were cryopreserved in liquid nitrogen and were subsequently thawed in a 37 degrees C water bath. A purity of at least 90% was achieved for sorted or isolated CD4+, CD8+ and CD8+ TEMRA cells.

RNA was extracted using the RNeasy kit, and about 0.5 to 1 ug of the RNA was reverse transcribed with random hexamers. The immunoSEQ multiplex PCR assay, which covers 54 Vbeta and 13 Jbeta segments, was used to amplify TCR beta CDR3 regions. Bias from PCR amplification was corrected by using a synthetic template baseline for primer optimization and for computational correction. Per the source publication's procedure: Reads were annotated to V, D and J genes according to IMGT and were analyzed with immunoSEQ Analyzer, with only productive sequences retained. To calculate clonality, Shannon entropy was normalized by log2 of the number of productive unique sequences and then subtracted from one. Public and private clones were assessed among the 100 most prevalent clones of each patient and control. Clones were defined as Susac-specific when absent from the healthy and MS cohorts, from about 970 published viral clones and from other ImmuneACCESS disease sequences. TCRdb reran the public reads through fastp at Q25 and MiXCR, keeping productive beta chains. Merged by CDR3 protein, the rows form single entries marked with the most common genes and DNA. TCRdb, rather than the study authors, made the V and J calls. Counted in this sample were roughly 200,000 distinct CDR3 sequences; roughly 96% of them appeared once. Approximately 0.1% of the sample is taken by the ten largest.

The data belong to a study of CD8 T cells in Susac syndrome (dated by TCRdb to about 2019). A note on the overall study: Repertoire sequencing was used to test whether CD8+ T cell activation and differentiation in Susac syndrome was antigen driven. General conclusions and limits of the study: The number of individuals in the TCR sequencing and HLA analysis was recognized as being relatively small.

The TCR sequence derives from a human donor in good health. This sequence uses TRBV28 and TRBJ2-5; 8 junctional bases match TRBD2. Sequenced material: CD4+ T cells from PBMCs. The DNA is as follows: TGTGCCAGCAGTCCCAGCGGGAGCACGCCGAAGACCCAGTACTTC. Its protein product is CASSPSGSTPKTQYF.